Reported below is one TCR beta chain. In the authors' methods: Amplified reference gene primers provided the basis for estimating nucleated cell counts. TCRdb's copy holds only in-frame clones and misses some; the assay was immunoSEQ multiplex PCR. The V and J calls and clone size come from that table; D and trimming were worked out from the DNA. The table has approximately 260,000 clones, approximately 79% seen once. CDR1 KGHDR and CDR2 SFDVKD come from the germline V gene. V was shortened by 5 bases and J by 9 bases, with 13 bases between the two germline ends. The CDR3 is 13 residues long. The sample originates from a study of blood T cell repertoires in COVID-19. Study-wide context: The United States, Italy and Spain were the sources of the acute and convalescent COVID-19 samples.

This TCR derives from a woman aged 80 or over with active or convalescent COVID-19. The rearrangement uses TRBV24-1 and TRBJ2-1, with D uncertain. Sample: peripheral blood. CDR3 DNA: TGTGCCACCAGTGTCCCCCCCTATGCTGAGCAGTTCTTC. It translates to CATSVPPYAEQFF.